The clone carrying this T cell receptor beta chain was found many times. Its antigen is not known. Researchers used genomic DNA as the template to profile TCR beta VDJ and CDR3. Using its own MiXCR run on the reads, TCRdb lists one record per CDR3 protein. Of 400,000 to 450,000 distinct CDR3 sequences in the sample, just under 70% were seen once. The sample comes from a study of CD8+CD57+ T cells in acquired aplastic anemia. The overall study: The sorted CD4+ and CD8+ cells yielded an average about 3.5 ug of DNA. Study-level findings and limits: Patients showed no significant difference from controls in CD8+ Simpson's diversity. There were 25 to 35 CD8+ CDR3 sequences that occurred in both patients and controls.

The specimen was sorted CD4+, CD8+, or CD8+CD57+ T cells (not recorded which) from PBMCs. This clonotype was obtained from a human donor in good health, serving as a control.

In nucleotides, the CDR3 is TGTGCCAGCAGGAGGGGAGAGAGAAACACTGAAGCTTTCTTT. Translating gives CASRRGERNTEAFF. The chain combines TRBV6-5 with TRBJ1-1; tentative D call: TRBD1 (5 bases). Germline V gene sequence: CDR1 MNHEY, CDR2 SVGAGI. The CDR3 is 14 amino acids. The V gene lost 6 bases and the J gene lost 2 bases, with 13 bases spanning the gap.